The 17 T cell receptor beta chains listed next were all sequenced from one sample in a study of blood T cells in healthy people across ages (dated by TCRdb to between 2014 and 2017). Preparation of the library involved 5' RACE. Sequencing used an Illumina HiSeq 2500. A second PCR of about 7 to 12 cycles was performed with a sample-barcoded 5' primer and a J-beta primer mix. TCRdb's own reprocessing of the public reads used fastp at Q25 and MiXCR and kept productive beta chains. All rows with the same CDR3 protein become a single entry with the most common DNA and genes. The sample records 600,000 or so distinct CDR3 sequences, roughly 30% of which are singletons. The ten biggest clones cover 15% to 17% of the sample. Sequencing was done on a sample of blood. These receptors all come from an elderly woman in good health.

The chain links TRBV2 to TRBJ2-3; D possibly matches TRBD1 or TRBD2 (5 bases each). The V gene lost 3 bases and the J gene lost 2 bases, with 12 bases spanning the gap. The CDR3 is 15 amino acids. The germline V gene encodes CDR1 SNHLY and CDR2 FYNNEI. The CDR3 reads CASSDPGRTTDTQYF. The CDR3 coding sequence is TGTGCCAGCAGTGACCCGGGACGGACCACAGATACGCAGTATTTT.

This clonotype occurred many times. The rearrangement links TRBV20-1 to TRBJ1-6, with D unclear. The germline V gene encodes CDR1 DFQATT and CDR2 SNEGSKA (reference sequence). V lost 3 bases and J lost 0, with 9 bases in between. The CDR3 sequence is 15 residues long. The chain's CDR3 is CSARTESSYNSPLHF. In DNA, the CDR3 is TGCAGTGCTAGGACGGAGAGCTCCTATAATTCACCCCTCCACTTT.

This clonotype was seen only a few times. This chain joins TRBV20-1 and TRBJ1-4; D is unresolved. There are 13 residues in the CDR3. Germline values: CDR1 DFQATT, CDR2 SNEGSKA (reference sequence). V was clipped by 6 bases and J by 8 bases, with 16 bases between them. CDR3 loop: CSATGPAREKLFF. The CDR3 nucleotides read TGCAGTGCCACCGGGCCTGCGAGAGAAAAACTGTTTTTT.

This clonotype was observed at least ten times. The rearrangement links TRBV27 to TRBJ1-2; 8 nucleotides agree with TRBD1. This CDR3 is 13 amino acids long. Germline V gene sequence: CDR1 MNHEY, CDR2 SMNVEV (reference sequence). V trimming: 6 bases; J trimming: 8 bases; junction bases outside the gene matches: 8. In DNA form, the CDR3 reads TGTGCCAGCAGGAGACAGGGGCTTCAGGGCTACACCTTC. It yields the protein CASRRQGLQGYTF.

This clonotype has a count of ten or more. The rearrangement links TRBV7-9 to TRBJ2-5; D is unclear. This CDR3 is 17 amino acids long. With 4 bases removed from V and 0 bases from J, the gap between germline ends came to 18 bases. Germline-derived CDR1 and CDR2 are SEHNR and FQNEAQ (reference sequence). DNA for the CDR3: TGTGCCAGCAGCTCCTCCTCAGATTTCTTGTACCAAGAGACCCAGTACTTC. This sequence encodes CASSSSSDFLYQETQYF.

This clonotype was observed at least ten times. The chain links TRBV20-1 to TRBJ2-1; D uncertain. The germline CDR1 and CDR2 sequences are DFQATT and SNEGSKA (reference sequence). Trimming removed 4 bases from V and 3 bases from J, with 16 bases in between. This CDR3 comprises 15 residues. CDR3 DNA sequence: TGCAGTGCTACCTCTACAGAGCGAAGCTACAATGAGCAGTTCTTC. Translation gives CSATSTERSYNEQFF.

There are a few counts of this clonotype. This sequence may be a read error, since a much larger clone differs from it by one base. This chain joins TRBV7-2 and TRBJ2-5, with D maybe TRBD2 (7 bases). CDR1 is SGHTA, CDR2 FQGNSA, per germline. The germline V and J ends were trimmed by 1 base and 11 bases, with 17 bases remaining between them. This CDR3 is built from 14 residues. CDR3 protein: CASSLEGGVYEQYF. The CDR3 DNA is TGTGCCAGCAGCTTAGAAGGGGGGGTCTATGAGCAGTACTTC.

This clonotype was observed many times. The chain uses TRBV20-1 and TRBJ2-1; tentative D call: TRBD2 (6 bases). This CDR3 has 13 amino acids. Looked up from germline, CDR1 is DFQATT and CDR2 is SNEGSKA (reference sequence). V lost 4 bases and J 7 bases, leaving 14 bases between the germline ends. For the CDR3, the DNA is TGCAGTGCTAAGTGGACTACCATAAATGAGCAGTTCTTC. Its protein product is CSAKWTTINEQFF.

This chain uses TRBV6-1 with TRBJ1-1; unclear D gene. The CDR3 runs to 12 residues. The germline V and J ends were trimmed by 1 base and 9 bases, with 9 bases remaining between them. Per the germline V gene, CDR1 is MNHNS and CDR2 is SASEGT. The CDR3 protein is CASSEGGLQAFF. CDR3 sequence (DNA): TGTGCCAGCAGTGAAGGAGGGCTCCAAGCTTTCTTT.

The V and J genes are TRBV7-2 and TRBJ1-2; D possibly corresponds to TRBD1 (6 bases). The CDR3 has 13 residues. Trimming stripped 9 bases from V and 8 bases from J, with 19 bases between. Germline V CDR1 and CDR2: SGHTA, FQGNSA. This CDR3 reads CARSGAGAPGYTF. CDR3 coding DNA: TGTGCCAGGAGTGGGGCGGGGGCGCCGGGCTACACCTTC.

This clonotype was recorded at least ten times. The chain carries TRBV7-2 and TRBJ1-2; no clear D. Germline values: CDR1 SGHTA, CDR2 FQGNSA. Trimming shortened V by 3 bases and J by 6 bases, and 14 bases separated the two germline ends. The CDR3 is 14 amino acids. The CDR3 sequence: CASSFGRGLNGYTF. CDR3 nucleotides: TGTGCCAGCAGCTTCGGGCGAGGTCTGAATGGCTACACCTTC.

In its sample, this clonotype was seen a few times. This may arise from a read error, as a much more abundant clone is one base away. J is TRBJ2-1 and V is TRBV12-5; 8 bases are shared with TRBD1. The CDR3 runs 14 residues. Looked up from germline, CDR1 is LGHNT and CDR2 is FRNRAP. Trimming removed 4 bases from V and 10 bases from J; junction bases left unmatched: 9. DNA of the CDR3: TGTGCTAGTGGTTCCTCAGGGGGCCCCTACGAGCAGTTCTTC. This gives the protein CASGSSGGPYEQFF.

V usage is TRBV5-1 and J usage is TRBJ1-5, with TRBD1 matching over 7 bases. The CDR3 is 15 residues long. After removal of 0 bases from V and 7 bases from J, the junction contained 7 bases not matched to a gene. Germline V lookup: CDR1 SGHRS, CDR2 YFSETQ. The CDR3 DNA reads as TGCGCCAGCAGCTTGGAAGGGGGCGTGGGCCAGCCCCAGCATTTT. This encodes CASSLEGGVGQPQHF. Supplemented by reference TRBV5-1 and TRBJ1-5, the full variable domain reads KAGVTQTPRYLIKTRGQQVTLSCSPISGHRSVSWYQQTPGQGLQFLFEYFSETQRNKGNFPGRFSGRQFSNSRSEMNVSTLELGDSALYLCASSLEGGVGQPQHFGDGTRLSIL.

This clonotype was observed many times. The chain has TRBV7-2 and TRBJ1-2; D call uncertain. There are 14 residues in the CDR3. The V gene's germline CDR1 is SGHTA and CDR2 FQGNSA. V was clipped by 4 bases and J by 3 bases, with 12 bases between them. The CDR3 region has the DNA TGTGCCAGCAGCTCCCCGACGACCTACTATGGCTACACCTTC. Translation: CASSSPTTYYGYTF.

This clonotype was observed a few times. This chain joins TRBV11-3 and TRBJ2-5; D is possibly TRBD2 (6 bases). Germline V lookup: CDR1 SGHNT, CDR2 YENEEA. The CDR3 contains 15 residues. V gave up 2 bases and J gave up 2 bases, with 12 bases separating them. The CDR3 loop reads CASSLSRGNQETQYF. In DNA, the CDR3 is TGTGCCAGCAGCTTAAGCCGGGGGAATCAAGAGACCCAGTACTTC.

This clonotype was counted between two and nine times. CDR3 in amino acids: CASARGGNSPLHF. Written as DNA, the CDR3 is TGTGCCAGCGCCCGAGGGGGTAATTCACCCCTCCACTTT. The gene calls are TRBV14 and TRBJ1-6; a possible D gene is TRBD1 (6 bases). In germline, CDR1 is SGHDN, CDR2 FVKESK. V lost 8 bases and J 6 bases, leaving 11 bases between the germline ends. There are 13 residues in the CDR3.

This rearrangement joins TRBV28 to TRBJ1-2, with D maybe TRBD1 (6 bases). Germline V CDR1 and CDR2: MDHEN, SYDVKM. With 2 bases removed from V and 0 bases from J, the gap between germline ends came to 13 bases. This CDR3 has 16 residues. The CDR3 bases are TGTGCCAGCAGTTTAGGAGGGGGGGAAGCTAACTATGGCTACACCTTC. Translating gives CASSLGGGEANYGYTF.